A selection of T cell receptor beta chains follows, all from one sample in a study of T cell responses to AZD1222 COVID-19 vaccine. The data were produced by immunoSEQ multiplex PCR, yet TCRdb's version contains in-frame clones alone and is incomplete. The sample yields under 95,000 clones, 70% to 90% seen once. Material: peripheral blood, obtained 28 days after the second AZD1222 dose. The receptors shown here come from an adult who received the AZD1222 COVID-19 vaccine. CDR3s include the opening cysteine and the closing phenylalanine or tryptophan. The order of the fields is V gene, J gene, CDR3 protein.

V gene: TRBV5-4
J gene: TRBJ2-5
CDR3 protein: CASSRGGGGAFRETQYF

V gene: TRBV4-1
J gene: TRBJ1-2
CDR3 protein: CASSQERDSLTYTF

V gene: TRBV3-1/TRBV3-2
J gene: TRBJ2-7
CDR3 protein: CASSQAQRGNHYEQYF

V gene: TRBV20-1
J gene: TRBJ2-1
CDR3 protein: CSASWDRLQFF

V gene: TRBV4-2
J gene: TRBJ2-3
CDR3 protein: CASSQDRSKWNTQYF

V gene: TRBV7-9
J gene: TRBJ2-3
CDR3 protein: CASSSQAAPHTQYF

V gene: TRBV6-4
J gene: TRBJ2-2
CDR3 protein: CASSDEGLTGELFF

V gene: TRBV20-1
J gene: TRBJ2-7
CDR3 protein: CSASKGYEQYF

V gene: TRBV27
J gene: TRBJ1-2
CDR3 protein: CASSSDSNYGYTF

V gene: TRBV3-1/TRBV3-2
J gene: TRBJ2-7
CDR3 protein: CASSQQREQYF

V gene: TRBV4-1
J gene: TRBJ1-1
CDR3 protein: CASSQDPGMNTEAFF

V gene: TRBV6-5
J gene: TRBJ1-1
CDR3 protein: CASSSRTGLVNTEAFF

V gene: TRBV6-2/TRBV6-3
J gene: TRBJ1-1
CDR3 protein: CASTPTLGEAFF

V gene: TRBV6-6
J gene: TRBJ1-3
CDR3 protein: CASSPQSSGNTIYF

V gene: TRBV25-1
J gene: TRBJ1-1
CDR3 protein: CASSDTPRTEAFF

V gene: TRBV2
J gene: TRBJ2-3
CDR3 protein: CASTRDREGDTQYF

V gene: TRBV5-6
J gene: TRBJ1-6
CDR3 protein: CASSLRGAGVSPLHF

V gene: TRBV18
J gene: TRBJ2-2
CDR3 protein: CASSPNRQGGELFF

V gene: TRBV3-1/TRBV3-2
J gene: TRBJ2-5
CDR3 protein: CASSSGMVAEETQYF

V gene: TRBV13
J gene: TRBJ2-1
CDR3 protein: CASSGTRGGAGEQFF

V gene: TRBV9
J gene: TRBJ1-5
CDR3 protein: CASSTGRENQPQHF

V gene: TRBV4-2
J gene: TRBJ2-3
CDR3 protein: CASSNGVSTDTQYF

V gene: TRBV27
J gene: TRBJ2-6
CDR3 protein: CASSSAGANVLTF

V gene: TRBV28
J gene: TRBJ2-7
CDR3 protein: CASTQPGQGVTEQYF